The 15 T cell receptor beta chains in this list originate from one sample, sequenced in a study of PD-1 blockade in mismatch repair-deficient tumors. Assay: immunoSEQ multiplex PCR; the TCRdb copy retains only in-frame clones and omits some. The sample carries around 120,000 clones, 85% to 90% recorded once. This specimen was peripheral blood, taken 44 weeks after starting pembrolizumab. The receptors were gathered from an adult with mismatch repair-deficient cancer.

The gene calls are TRBV6-5 and TRBJ2-7; TRBD2 matches at 8 bases. This CDR3 comprises 15 residues. CDR1 and CDR2 from the germline V gene are MNHEY and SVGAGI. The ends lost 0 bases at V and 7 bases at J; junction bases unmatched: 8. The CDR3: CASSYSPGGPEEQYF. CDR3 DNA sequence: TGTGCCAGCAGTTACTCGCCGGGAGGGCCGGAAGAGCAGTACTTC.

The rearrangement joins TRBV27 to TRBJ2-7, with 7 bases matching TRBD1. Germline-derived CDR1 and CDR2 are MNHEY and SMNVEV (reference sequence). The CDR3 sequence is 14 residues long. V lost 6 bases, J lost 4 bases, and 9 bases stayed unmatched. The CDR3 DNA reads TGTGCCAGCAGAAGTACGACAGGGCGTTACGAGCAGTACTTC. Translated, it gives CASRSTTGRYEQYF.

The rearrangement links TRBV6-1 to TRBJ1-1; D is perhaps TRBD1 (5 bases). Per germline, CDR1 MNHNS and CDR2 SASEGT. Trimming left V 5 bases short and J 3 bases short, with 16 bases between. The CDR3 totals 15 residues. Here the CDR3 DNA reads TGTGCCAGCAGTTCTAATCGTTGGGACGACACTGAAGCTTTCTTT. Its translation: CASSSNRWDDTEAFF.

Only one count was recorded for this clone. The chain couples TRBV14 to TRBJ2-3; maybe TRBD1 (8 bases). Germline loops: CDR1 SGHDN, CDR2 FVKESK. CDR3 length: 15 amino acids. Trimming stripped 6 bases from V and 4 bases from J, with 17 bases between. CDR3 protein: CASRPTGEGPDTQYF. CDR3 DNA sequence: TGTGCCAGCAGGCCGACAGGGGAGGGACCAGATACGCAGTATTTT.

This chain joins TRBV9 and TRBJ2-7, with TRBD2 identical over 7 bases. The CDR3 is made up of 15 amino acids. Trimming cost V 4 bases and J 7 bases; bases outside gene matches: 14. The germline gives CDR1 SGDLS, CDR2 YYNGEE. In DNA, the CDR3 is TGTGCCAGCAGCTTGAAAGCGGGACTCGGATCTGAGCAGTACTTC. Protein: CASSLKAGLGSEQYF.

The chain employs TRBV11-2 and TRBJ2-7, with no clear D. Germline V lookup: CDR1 SGHAT, CDR2 FQNNGV. Trimming stripped 4 bases from V and 6 bases from J, with 22 bases between. This CDR3 contains 16 residues. The CDR3 reads CASSSRANHNWAEQYF. In DNA, the CDR3 is TGTGCCAGCAGCTCCCGGGCCAACCATAATTGGGCCGAGCAGTACTTC.

The chain is built from TRBV5-1 and TRBJ1-4, with a possible D match to TRBD1 (6 bases). Germline CDR1 and CDR2: SGHRS and YFSETQ. The V gene lost 4 bases and the J gene lost 3 bases, with 16 bases spanning the gap. The CDR3 is 16 residues long. For the CDR3, the DNA is TGCGCCAGCAGCCCCAGGGGACCGGGGGCTAATGAAAAACTGTTTTTT. Its translation is CASSPRGPGANEKLFF.

V is TRBV29-1 and J is TRBJ2-7, with 9 nucleotides matching TRBD2. CDR3 size: 15 residues. V lost 3 bases, J lost 5 bases, and 11 bases stayed unmatched. Looked up from germline, CDR1 is SQVTM and CDR2 is ANQGSEA. CDR3 protein: CSVEYGGRAGHEQYF. CDR3 nucleotide sequence: TGCAGCGTTGAGTATGGCGGGAGGGCCGGCCACGAGCAGTACTTC.

This clone was observed once. The chain recombines TRBV27 with TRBJ2-1; D remains unclear. Germline V gene lookup returns CDR1 MNHEY and CDR2 SMNVEV (reference sequence). The CDR3 spans 16 residues. V was trimmed by 4 bases and J by 0 bases, leaving 13 bases between them. The CDR3 reads CASSSPSVLSYNEQFF. For the CDR3, the DNA is TGTGCCAGCAGTTCCCCCTCGGTACTCTCCTACAATGAGCAGTTCTTC.

This chain uses TRBV7-9 with TRBJ2-7, with 7 bases identical to TRBD2. This CDR3 is built from 13 residues. Germline V gene lookup returns CDR1 SEHNR and CDR2 FQNEAQ (reference sequence). After removal of 5 bases from V and 4 bases from J, the junction contained 5 bases not matched to a gene. This chain's CDR3 is CASSPRTSYEQYF. In DNA, the CDR3 is TGTGCCAGCAGCCCCCGGACTAGTTACGAGCAGTACTTC.

The J gene is TRBJ2-1, the V gene TRBV6-6, with a tentative D call TRBD2 (5 bases). V gave up 5 bases and J gave up 7 bases, with 18 bases separating them. The CDR3 runs 15 residues. Germline values: CDR1 MNHNY, CDR2 SVGAGI (reference sequence). The CDR3: CASSRGSPFENEQFF. The CDR3 DNA reads TGTGCCAGCAGTCGAGGGAGTCCTTTTGAGAATGAGCAGTTCTTC.

This clone was picked up one time. The rearrangement joins TRBV7-9 to TRBJ1-4, with 9 positions matching TRBD1. This CDR3 spans 19 amino acids. The V and J ends lost 6 bases and 5 bases, in that order; junction bases with no gene match: 19. CDR1 and CDR2 (germline): SEHNR, FQNEAQ (reference sequence). The CDR3 protein is CASRRVGTGILSGNEKLFF. Written as DNA, the CDR3 is TGTGCCAGCAGGCGGGTCGGGACAGGGATTCTAAGTGGCAATGAAAAACTGTTTTTT.

J is TRBJ1-2 and V is TRBV5-6; D gene unclear. Trimming took 1 base from V and 6 from J, leaving 25 bases between them. The CDR3 runs to 18 residues. Germline CDR1 SGHDT, CDR2 YYEEEE. CDR3 DNA: TGTGCCAGCAGCTTGAGGGTTTTAGGTCAGGTCATAACGGATGGCTACACCTTC. Translation: CASSLRVLGQVITDGYTF.

This sequence joins TRBV7-8 and TRBJ2-3; TRBD1 aligns across 7 bases. Germline trimming cut 6 bases from V and 0 bases from J; bases unmatched to any gene: 12. CDR1 is SGHVS and CDR2 is FQNEAQ in the germline V gene. The CDR3 contains 17 residues. DNA for the CDR3: TGTGCCAGCAGGCCAACAGGGGCCAGCACGAGCACAGATACGCAGTATTTT. Its protein is CASRPTGASTSTDTQYF.

This clone was found once. The CDR3 DNA is TGTGCCAGCAGCTTATCCCGACTAGCGGATTCTACTTACGAGCAGTACTTC. Its protein product is CASSLSRLADSTYEQYF. The J gene is TRBJ2-7, the V gene TRBV7-2; TRBD2 aligns across 9 bases. The CDR3 has 17 amino acids. Germline V gene sequence: CDR1 SGHTA, CDR2 FQGNSA. J was trimmed by 4 bases and V by 2 bases; bases with no gene match: 12.